These 32 T cell receptor beta chains were all obtained from the same sample, sequenced in a study of regulatory T cells in long-lasting Graves disease. Arm-PCR with iRepertoire HTBI primers amplified the CDR3 regions for these TCR beta libraries. TCRdb used MiXCR to reprocess the multiplex PCR reads, holding one entry per CDR3 protein. Of 350,000 to 450,000 distinct CDR3 sequences in the sample, approximately 16% were seen once. Time point noted: newly diagnosed GD, antithyroid drugs for less than 3 months. Following extraction of RNA from PBMCs, that RNA was used to make the TCR library. The sample was also linked to a second study, of T cells in Graves' hyperthyroidism and ophthalmopathy.

Sequencing was performed on peripheral blood mononuclear cells (PBMCs), taken at new diagnosis, from a patient treated with antithyroid drugs. Source of these receptors: a man aged 40-50 years with Graves disease.

The chain joins TRBV7-8 to TRBJ2-5; D not resolved. The ends were cut back, 6 bases at V and 4 bases at J, with 15 bases in the middle. The CDR3 runs to 14 residues. The germline V gene has CDR1 SGHVS and CDR2 FQNEAQ. CDR3 residues: CASRGAQTLETQYF. DNA of the CDR3: TGTGCCAGCAGGGGCGCCCAAACCCTAGAGACCCAGTACTTC.

The CDR3 DNA follows: TGCAGTGCTTCCCCGGGGCAGGCCCCCTACGAGCAGTACTTC. Its protein product is CSASPGQAPYEQYF. This chain uses TRBV20-1 with TRBJ2-7; the D gene could be TRBD1 or TRBD2 (5 bases each). CDR1 DFQATT and CDR2 SNEGSKA come from the germline V gene (reference sequence). This CDR3 contains 14 residues. Trimming cost V 5 bases and J 2 bases, with 16 bases left between them.

This chain joins TRBV3-1 and TRBJ1-1, with 8 bases lining up with TRBD1. V gave up 4 bases and J gave up 8 bases; unmatched junction bases: 6. CDR1 and CDR2 from the germline V gene are LGHDT and YNNKEL (reference sequence). This CDR3 spans 13 amino acids. DNA of the CDR3: TGTGCCAGCAGCCTGTTCAGGGGGCAGGAAGCTTTCTTT. It yields the protein CASSLFRGQEAFF.

This clonotype was detected ten times or more. The rearrangement joins TRBV28 to TRBJ1-5; tentative D call: TRBD1 (6 bases). In germline, CDR1 is MDHEN, CDR2 SYDVKM. The CDR3 loop spans 14 amino acids. V lost 3 bases and J 6 bases, leaving 12 bases between the germline ends. The CDR3 loop reads CASSLGGLGQPQHF. For the CDR3, the DNA is TGTGCCAGCAGTTTGGGGGGGCTCGGTCAGCCCCAGCATTTT.

A remark on this clonotype: A junction boundary mismatches the germline segment, possibly from a read error. This sequence joins TRBV24-1 and TRBJ2-2, with TRBD1 identical over 7 bases. This CDR3 is 16 amino acids long. Germline lookup yields CDR1 KGHDR and CDR2 SFDVKD. The CDR3 nucleotides are TGTGCCACCAGTGACCCGGACAGGTCGAACACCGGGGAGCCGTTTTTT. Encoded protein: CATSDPDRSNTGEPFF.

This clonotype has at least ten counts. The chain links TRBV28 to TRBJ2-3, with D tentatively TRBD2 (6 bases). This CDR3 region has 13 residues. V lost 5 bases and J lost 8, with 14 bases in between. Germline V gene lookup returns CDR1 MDHEN and CDR2 SYDVKM. CDR3 protein: CASSTPLGGTQYF. CDR3 sequence (DNA): TGTGCCAGCAGTACCCCTCTGGGGGGTACGCAGTATTTT.

Regarding this clonotype: A read error is possible here, since a much larger clone lies one base away. The genes are TRBV30 and TRBJ2-4, with 9 bases matching TRBD1. CDR3 length: 15 amino acids. V lost 4 bases, J lost 13 bases, and 17 bases stayed unmatched. Germline V lookup: CDR1 GTSNPN, CDR2 SVGIG (reference sequence). The CDR3: CAWKAGTGLYNEQYF. The DNA for the CDR3 is TGTGCCTGGAAGGCCGGGACAGGGCTGTACAATGAGCAGTACTTC.

This clonotype has a count of ten or more. The V and J genes are TRBV18 and TRBJ1-3, with D hard to call. Trimming removed 3 bases at V and 6 bases at J, with 9 bases between. The CDR3 runs to 13 residues. CDR1 is KGHSH and CDR2 is LQKENI in the germline V gene. The CDR3 DNA is TGTGCCAGCTCACCTCGGACGGAAAACACCATATATTTT. This encodes CASSPRTENTIYF.

This clonotype was counted ten times or more. This sequence joins TRBV2 and TRBJ2-7; no clear D gene. This CDR3 is built from 13 residues. CDR1 SNHLY and CDR2 FYNNEI come from the germline V gene. V gave up 1 base and J gave up 2 bases, with 6 bases separating them. As DNA, the CDR3 is TGTGCCAGCAGTGAAGGACCTACCTACGAGCAGTACTTC. Its protein product is CASSEGPTYEQYF. Using reference TRBV2 and TRBJ2-7 for the parts outside the CDR3, the full variable domain is EPEVTQTPSHQVTQMGQEVILRCVPISNHLYFYWYRQILGQKVEFLVSFYNNEISEKSEIFDDQFSVERPDGSNFTLKIRSTKLEDSAMYFCASSEGPTYEQYFGPGTRLTVT.

There are many counts of this clonotype. The chain combines TRBV5-4 with TRBJ2-5; TRBD1 might be the D (5 bases). The CDR3 totals 13 residues. V lost 4 bases and J lost 1, with 8 bases in between. Germline values: CDR1 SGHNT, CDR2 YYREEE (reference sequence). CDR3 protein: CASSTDSQETQYF. As DNA, the CDR3 is TGTGCCAGCAGCACCGACAGCCAAGAGACCCAGTACTTC.

The rearrangement joins TRBV6-2 or TRBV6-3 to TRBJ2-7; D is possibly TRBD1 (5 bases). The germline V gene encodes CDR1 MNHEY and CDR2 SVGEGT. Trimming took 3 bases from V and 6 from J, leaving 12 bases between them. The CDR3 length is 13 residues. CDR3: CASSYGRAAEQYF. The CDR3, as DNA: TGTGCCAGCAGTTATGGCAGGGCTGCCGAGCAGTACTTC.

Only a few counts were recorded for this clonotype. Germline is not matched at one junction end, which may reflect a read error. The chain is built from TRBV7-9 and TRBJ2-3, with D unresolved. The length of the CDR3 is 14 residues. The germline V gene encodes CDR1 SEHNR and CDR2 FQNEAQ (reference sequence). CDR3 coding DNA: TGTGCCAGCAGCTTAGATACAGCCAGAGATACGCGGTATTTT. This translates into CASSLDTARDTRYF.

There are many counts of this clonotype. The V call is TRBV5-1, the J call TRBJ2-1; tentative D call: TRBD1 (6 bases). V was pared by 0 bases and J by 8 bases, with 12 bases between. This CDR3 has 14 residues. CDR1 SGHRS and CDR2 YFSETQ come from the germline V gene. The CDR3 spells CASSLGREGDEQFF. The CDR3 region has the DNA TGCGCCAGCAGCTTGGGACGTGAGGGGGATGAGCAGTTCTTC.

In its sample, this clonotype was seen a few times. The chain joins TRBV28 to TRBJ1-5; TRBD1 might be the D (5 bases). CDR1 and CDR2 from the germline V gene are MDHEN and SYDVKM. Trimming removed 6 bases from V and 7 bases from J, with 16 bases in between. CDR3 length: 14 amino acids. Here the CDR3 DNA reads TGTGCCAGCAGAGCCGTCAGGGCGGCCCAGCCCCAGCATTTT. Protein: CASRAVRAAQPQHF.

In its sample, this clonotype was seen many times. The chain links TRBV20-1 to TRBJ1-2; 9 bases map to TRBD1. CDR3 size: 14 residues. Germline-derived CDR1 and CDR2 are DFQATT and SNEGSKA (reference sequence). The ends lost 3 bases at V and 2 bases at J; junction bases unmatched: 4. The CDR3 sequence: CSARKTGGNYGYTF. The CDR3 DNA is TGCAGTGCTAGGAAAACAGGGGGCAACTATGGCTACACCTTC.

This clonotype was detected many times. CDR3 protein: CATRQGNTEAFF. The CDR3 bases are TGTGCCACGCGTCAGGGGAACACTGAAGCTTTCTTT. The V and J genes are TRBV28 and TRBJ1-1, with D possibly TRBD1 on 5 matching bases. Trimming left V 10 bases short and J 1 base short, with 10 bases between. Per germline, CDR1 MDHEN and CDR2 SYDVKM. The CDR3 consists of 12 residues.

This clonotype was picked up many times. The chain combines TRBV18 with TRBJ2-1; 9 nucleotides match TRBD1. The germline gives CDR1 KGHSH, CDR2 LQKENI. V lost 6 bases, J lost 7 bases, and 10 bases stayed unmatched. This CDR3 is 15 amino acids long. CDR3 residues: CASSSGTGFLNEQFF. CDR3 sequence (DNA): TGTGCCAGCTCCTCCGGGACAGGGTTTTTGAATGAGCAGTTCTTC.

The sample holds many counts of this clonotype. The rearrangement uses TRBV12-3 or TRBV12-4 and TRBJ1-5, with 8 bases aligning to TRBD1. With V trimmed by 3 bases and J by 6 bases, 1 base remained unmatched. CDR3 size: 13 residues. CDR3 sequence (DNA): TGTGCCAGCAGTTTCGACAGGGGTCAGCCCCAGCATTTT. Its protein product is CASSFDRGQPQHF.

This clonotype appeared many times. CDR3 sequence (DNA): TGTGCCTGGAGACGGACCTACGAGCAGTACTTC. This encodes CAWRRTYEQYF. The chain combines TRBV30 with TRBJ2-7; unclear D gene. The germline CDR1 and CDR2 sequences are GTSNPN and SVGIG (reference sequence). Trimming took 3 bases from V and 2 from J, leaving 5 bases between them. There are 11 residues in the CDR3.

This clonotype was seen ten or more times. The chain employs TRBV3-1 and TRBJ2-4, with D maybe TRBD1 (5 bases). Germline-derived CDR1 and CDR2 are LGHDT and YNNKEL (reference sequence). The germline V and J ends were trimmed by 5 bases and 3 bases, with 20 bases remaining between them. The CDR3 is 17 residues long. The CDR3 region has the DNA TGTGCCAGCAGCAACTCCGACAGCAGGAGATTCAAAAACATTCAGTACTTC. This codes for CASSNSDSRRFKNIQYF.

This clonotype was seen a handful of times. The V call is TRBV19, the J call TRBJ1-5; D may be TRBD1 (6 bases). The CDR3 runs to 14 residues. V was clipped by 3 bases and J by 13 bases, with 19 bases between them. The germline gives CDR1 LNHDA, CDR2 SQIVND (reference sequence). CDR3 residues: CASSISTRDTKQHF. The CDR3 bases are TGTGCCAGTAGTATCTCAACTAGGGACACCAAACAGCATTTT.

In this sample, this clonotype turned up many times. This sequence joins TRBV20-1 and TRBJ2-1; TRBD2 matches 8 bases. Germline V lookup: CDR1 DFQATT, CDR2 SNEGSKA (reference sequence). CDR3 length: 15 residues. V was clipped by 0 bases and J by 14 bases; unmatched bases: 15. The DNA of the CDR3 is TGCAGTGCTAGAGATCAGGGTGGCGGGGGGACTCGGGAGTTCTTC. It encodes CSARDQGGGGTREFF.

This clonotype appeared many times. V is TRBV20-1 and J is TRBJ2-3, with D perhaps TRBD1 (5 bases). The CDR3 sequence is 14 residues long. The germline V and J ends were trimmed by 1 base and 2 bases, with 10 bases remaining between them. CDR1 and CDR2 from the germline V gene are DFQATT and SNEGSKA (reference sequence). CDR3 DNA: TGCAGTGCTAGAGTTTCAGGGAACACAGATACGCAGTATTTT. Protein sequence: CSARVSGNTDTQYF.

The chain links TRBV6-1 to TRBJ2-7; 11 bases agree with TRBD1. J gave up 5 bases and V 6 bases, and 12 bases lay outside the gene matches. This CDR3 is built from 16 residues. Germline V lookup: CDR1 MNHNS, CDR2 SASEGT. DNA of the CDR3: TGTGCCAGCAGCGATTTTGGGACAGGGGGGTCCCACGAGCAGTACTTC. Its translation: CASSDFGTGGSHEQYF.

Concerning this clonotype itself: A much larger clone lies a single base off, so this may be a read error. J is TRBJ2-5 and V is TRBV5-5, with 9 positions matching TRBD1. CDR1 and CDR2 (germline): SGHKS, YYEKEE (reference sequence). Trimming cost V 5 bases and J 11 bases; bases outside gene matches: 16. The CDR3 extends over 15 amino acids. CDR3 residues: CASSRDDRGDNEQYF. The CDR3 nucleotides read TGTGCCAGCAGTCGAGATGACAGGGGGGACAATGAGCAGTACTTC.

Worth noting for this clonotype: This likely came from a read error, as a far larger clone is one base away. This CDR3 fails to terminate in the conserved phenylalanine or tryptophan, so it likely reflects a read error. The CDR3 DNA reads as TGTGCCAGCAGTTTAATGGGACAGGGGAGGGAAGCTTTCCTT. Amino acid sequence: CASSLMGQGREAFL. The chain carries TRBV28 and TRBJ2-3; 10 nucleotides match TRBD1. The J call may be in error: the DNA end matches TRBJ1-1 better. Per germline, CDR1 MDHEN and CDR2 SYDVKM. The CDR3 contains 14 residues.

At least ten counts were recorded for this clonotype. J is TRBJ2-7 and V is TRBV11-2; D may be TRBD1 or TRBD2 (6 bases each). The CDR3 runs 16 residues. Trimming removed 1 base at V and 2 bases at J, with 15 bases between. In germline, CDR1 is SGHAT, CDR2 FQNNGV. The chain's CDR3 is CASSLAANREAYEQYF. CDR3 bases: TGTGCCAGCAGCTTAGCGGCGAACAGGGAGGCCTACGAGCAGTACTTC.

This clonotype appeared many times. The CDR3 loop is CASSLDLGHRNNEQFF. The CDR3 nucleotides read TGTGCCAGCAGCTTAGATCTGGGACACAGGAACAATGAGCAGTTCTTC. The chain links TRBV11-2 to TRBJ2-1, with a tentative D call TRBD1 (6 bases). The germline gives CDR1 SGHAT, CDR2 FQNNGV. The V end lost 0 bases, the J end lost 5 bases, and 14 bases lay between the germline ends. The CDR3 has 16 residues. The full variable domain, with the rest looked up from reference TRBV11-2 and TRBJ2-1, is EAGVAQSPRYKIIEKRQSVAFWCNPISGHATLYWYQQILGQGPKLLIQFQNNGVVDDSQLPKDRFSAERLKGVDSTLKIQPAKLEDSAVYLCASSLDLGHRNNEQFFGPGTRLTVL.

This clonotype has a single count. Given a far larger clone just one base away, this is likely a sequencing read error. The chain couples TRBV6-1 to TRBJ1-1; TRBD1 aligns across 7 bases. Germline V gene data show CDR1 as MNHNS and CDR2 as SASEGT. V lost 6 bases to trimming and J lost 3 bases; unmatched junction nucleotides: 4. This CDR3 has 13 amino acids. The CDR3 sequence is CASSSTGHTEAFF. The CDR3 DNA sequence: TGTGCCAGCAGCTCGACAGGGCACACTGAAGCTTTCTTT.

This clonotype was counted only a few times. This chain links TRBV29-1 with TRBJ2-5; D call uncertain. Between the trimmed V and J ends, which lost 6 bases and 1 base, there was a span of 9 bases. Germline loops: CDR1 SQVTM, CDR2 ANQGSEA. This CDR3 region has 12 residues. The DNA for the CDR3 is TGCAGCGTCCAGAGTTCCCAAGAGACCCAGTACTTC. Protein sequence: CSVQSSQETQYF.

At least ten counts were recorded for this clonotype. V usage is TRBV20-1 and J usage is TRBJ2-3; D ambiguous. V lost 0 bases and J 0 bases, leaving 7 bases between the germline ends. Germline V gene data show CDR1 as DFQATT and CDR2 as SNEGSKA (reference sequence). This CDR3 region has 14 residues. The CDR3 nucleotides are TGCAGTGCTAGAGATCCGGGTAGCACAGATACGCAGTATTTT. It specifies CSARDPGSTDTQYF.

This clonotype was observed many times. The chain uses TRBV7-6 and TRBJ1-4, with D unresolved. Germline CDR1 and CDR2: SGHVS and FNYEAQ. V dropped 2 bases and J dropped 4 bases, with 11 bases sitting between them. The length of the CDR3 is 15 residues. CDR3 in DNA: TGTGCCAGCAGCTTAATCCCTACCCGTAATGAAAAACTGTTTTTT. As protein: CASSLIPTRNEKLFF. The full variable domain, in which reference TRBV7-6 and TRBJ1-4 provide the parts outside the CDR3, is GAGVSQSPRYKVTKRGQDVALRCDPISGHVSLYWYRQALGQGPEFLTYFNYEAQQDKSGLPNDRFSAERPEGSISTLTIQRTEQRDSAMYRCASSLIPTRNEKLFFGSGTQLSVL.